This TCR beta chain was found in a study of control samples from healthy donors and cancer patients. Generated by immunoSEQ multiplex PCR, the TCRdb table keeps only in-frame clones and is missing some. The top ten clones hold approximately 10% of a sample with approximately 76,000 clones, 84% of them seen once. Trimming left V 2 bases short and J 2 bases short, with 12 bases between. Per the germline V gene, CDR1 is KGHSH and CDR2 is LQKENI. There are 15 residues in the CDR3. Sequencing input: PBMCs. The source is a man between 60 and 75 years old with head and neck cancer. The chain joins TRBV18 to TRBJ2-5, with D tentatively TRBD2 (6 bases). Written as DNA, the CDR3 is TGTGCCAGCTCACCAAAACTGGAGGGACAAGAGACCCAGTACTTC. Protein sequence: CASSPKLEGQETQYF.